These T cell receptor beta chains were read from a single sample in a study of blood T cell repertoires in COVID-19. Profiled with immunoSEQ multiplex PCR; TCRdb holds only in-frame clones, not every one. This sample carries some 400,000 clones, approximately 89% of them seen once, and the ten largest clones take 1.3%. Sequencing was carried out using PBMCs or T cells enriched from blood (not recorded which). The receptors originated from a man aged 25 to 45 who had recovered from COVID-19. CDR3s include the opening cysteine and the closing phenylalanine or tryptophan. Fields, in order: clone size, D gene, J gene, V gene, CDR3 protein, CDR3 DNA. D genes are given only for firm matches. Expanded clones get a size class; other rows say once, few or many, or leave the size out.

size: -
D: -
J: TRBJ2-1
V: TRBV2
CDR3: CGAGTPNEQFF
DNA: TGCGGGGCAGGGACTCCAAACGAGCAGTTCTTC

size: -
D: TRBD2
J: TRBJ2-1
V: TRBV5-1
CDR3: CASRDGTSGGNTYNEQFF
DNA: TGCGCCAGCAGAGACGGGACTAGCGGGGGGAACACCTACAATGAGCAGTTCTTC

size: -
D: TRBD1
J: TRBJ1-5
V: TRBV18
CDR3: CASSSIQDRTYSNQPQHF
DNA: TGTGCCAGCTCGTCAATTCAGGACAGGACCTATAGCAATCAGCCCCAGCATTTT

size: -
D: -
J: TRBJ1-5
V: TRBV27
CDR3: CASYYWRDRGQPQHF
DNA: TGTGCCAGCTACTACTGGAGGGATAGGGGTCAGCCCCAGCATTTT

size: -
D: -
J: TRBJ1-5
V: TRBV6-5
CDR3: CASTLLGGGQPQHF
DNA: TGTGCCAGCACTTTATTGGGGGGTGGTCAGCCCCAGCATTTT

size: once
D: -
J: TRBJ1-2
V: TRBV4-2
CDR3: CASSQDVNTHNYGYTF
DNA: TGTGCCAGCAGCCAAGATGTAAACACACATAACTATGGCTACACCTTC

size: -
D: -
J: TRBJ1-2
V: TRBV12-3/TRBV12-4
CDR3: CASQQAYGYTF
DNA: TGTGCCAGCCAACAGGCGTATGGCTACACCTTC

size: many
D: -
J: TRBJ1-1
V: TRBV5-1
CDR3: CASSLAQGGGNTEAFF
DNA: TGCGCCAGCAGCTTGGCCCAGGGCGGTGGGAACACTGAAGCTTTCTTT

size: -
D: -
J: TRBJ2-1
V: TRBV28
CDR3: CASNRGTYYNEQFF
DNA: TGTGCCAGCAACCGGGGGACCTACTACAATGAGCAGTTCTTC

size: -
D: -
J: TRBJ2-7
V: TRBV6-5
CDR3: CASSYYRFSYEQYF
DNA: TGTGCCAGCAGTTACTACAGATTTTCCTACGAGCAGTACTTC

size: -
D: -
J: TRBJ2-1
V: TRBV7-2
CDR3: CASSLAWAGRNEQFF
DNA: TGTGCCAGCAGCTTAGCATGGGCAGGGCGCAATGAGCAGTTCTTC

size: -
D: TRBD1
J: TRBJ1-5
V: TRBV25-1
CDR3: CASRQGADQPQHF
DNA: TGTGCCAGCAGACAGGGGGCTGATCAGCCCCAGCATTTT

size: -
D: TRBD2
J: TRBJ2-2
V: TRBV3-1/TRBV3-2
CDR3: CASSLAGRRFGELFF
DNA: TGTGCCAGCAGCCTAGCGGGGCGTCGTTTCGGGGAGCTGTTTTTT

size: -
D: -
J: TRBJ1-1
V: TRBV5-1
CDR3: CASSPGGGRGSTEAFF
DNA: TGCGCCAGCAGCCCGGGGGGCGGCAGGGGAAGCACTGAAGCTTTCTTT

size: -
D: TRBD1
J: TRBJ1-4
V: TRBV4-1
CDR3: CASSQDRDRVGEKLFF
DNA: TGCGCCAGCAGCCAAGACCGGGACAGGGTGGGGGAAAAACTGTTTTTT

size: -
D: TRBD1
J: TRBJ1-1
V: TRBV6-5
CDR3: CASRDREPNTEAFF
DNA: TGTGCCAGCAGAGACAGGGAACCGAACACTGAAGCTTTCTTT

size: -
D: TRBD2
J: TRBJ2-3
V: TRBV11-2
CDR3: CASSSLAGLDTQYF
DNA: TGTGCCAGCAGCTCCCTAGCGGGGTTAGATACGCAGTATTTT